This TCR beta chain came from a study of blood T cell repertoires in COVID-19 (dated by TCRdb to the early 2020s). Background on the whole study: Samples from collaborators originated in the United States, Italy and Spain and spanned both the acute and convalescent phases of COVID-19. Subjects who had been exposed to COVID-19, were actively infected with it, or had recovered from it provided the deeply sampled blood TCRbeta repertoires that made up the dataset. The material from the prospective study consisted of cDNA or gDNA derived from T cells, B-cell-depleted T cells, or PBMCs. The samples were drawn from the first 160 participants of the ongoing ImmuneRACE study and from 1,254 subjects provided by 6 global collaborators. The repertoires were released in a freely available public database intended as a resource for research on the immune response to SARS-CoV-2. HLA class I and class II types, where available, came from metadata supplied by the sample provider rather than from assay-based typing. A de-identified subject ID, COVID-19 status, age in years and sex were almost always included in the sample metadata.

This clone occurred a few times. There is no known antigen for this receptor. Per-nucleotide qualities are absent, and no much larger clonotype sits a single base away. TCRbeta CDR3 regions were amplified from genomic DNA using the immunoSEQ Assay, a bias-controlled multiplex PCR. Per the source publication's procedure: Within the assay, amplification of reference gene primers was used to estimate how many nucleated cells each sample contained. To quantify the absolute abundance of each unique TCRbeta CDR3 rearrangement, sequence reads were collapsed and filtered. For each sample, productive Simpson clonality was calculated by taking the square root of Simpson's diversity index across productive rearrangements. What TCRdb holds here is the immuneACCESS table cut down to in-frame rearrangements. Part of the clones is not present; checked against another copy, under half of the missing clones reflect an unresolved V gene, and the others are unexplained. V, J and clone size derive from that table, while D and trimming were established from the DNA sequence. Present in this sample are a few hundred thousand clones, 80% to 85% of which were seen just once. 3% to 3.5% of the sample is held by the ten biggest clonotypes.

Samples from volunteer blood donors who had recovered from COVID-19 were contributed by a second Seattle source. Collaborating institutions collected whole blood in K2EDTA tubes following their own protocols. Collaborator samples were shipped for TCRbeta analysis as frozen whole blood, isolated PBMCs, or DNA extracted from either sample type. Results and caveats for the whole study, not just this receptor: The amount of clinical and demographic metadata varied by source and participant and was provided uncurated.

The sample taken for sequencing was peripheral blood. This sequence was found in a woman in her twenties or thirties who had recovered from COVID-19.

The DNA reads TGTGCCAGCAGCTTGGGACAGGGAAGCTACGAGCAGTACTTC. This gives the protein CASSLGQGSYEQYF. The chain is encoded by TRBV5-4 joined to TRBJ2-7, with 7 bases in between that match TRBD1. Reading from cysteine to phenylalanine, the CDR3 counts 14 amino acids. Only the CDR3 DNA stays, 42 bases, in frame from base 1. V lost 0 bases and J lost 3 bases, and the count of bases not matched to a germline gene is 3. The germline V gene (reference sequence) sets CDR1 to SGHNT and CDR2 to YYREEE.